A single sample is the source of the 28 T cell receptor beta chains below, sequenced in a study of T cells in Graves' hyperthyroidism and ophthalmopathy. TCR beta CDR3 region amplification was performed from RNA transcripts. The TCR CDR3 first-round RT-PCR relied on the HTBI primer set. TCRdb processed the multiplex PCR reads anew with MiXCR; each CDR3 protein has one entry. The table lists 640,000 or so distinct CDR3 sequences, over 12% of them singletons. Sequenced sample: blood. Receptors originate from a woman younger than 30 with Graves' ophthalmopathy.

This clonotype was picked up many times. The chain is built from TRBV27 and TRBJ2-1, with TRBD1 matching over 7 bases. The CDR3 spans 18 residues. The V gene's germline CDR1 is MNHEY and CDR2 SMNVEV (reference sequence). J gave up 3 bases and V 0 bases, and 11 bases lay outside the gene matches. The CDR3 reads CASSLSQGDSVNYNEQFF. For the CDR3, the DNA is TGTGCCAGCAGTTTATCGCAAGGGGACAGTGTTAACTACAATGAGCAGTTCTTC.

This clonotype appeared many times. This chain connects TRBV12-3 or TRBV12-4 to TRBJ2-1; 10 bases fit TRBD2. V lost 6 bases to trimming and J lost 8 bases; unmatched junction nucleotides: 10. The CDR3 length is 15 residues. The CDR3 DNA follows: TGTGCCAGCAGGCAAATGACTAGCGGGTTCCATGAGCAGTTCTTC. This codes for CASRQMTSGFHEQFF.

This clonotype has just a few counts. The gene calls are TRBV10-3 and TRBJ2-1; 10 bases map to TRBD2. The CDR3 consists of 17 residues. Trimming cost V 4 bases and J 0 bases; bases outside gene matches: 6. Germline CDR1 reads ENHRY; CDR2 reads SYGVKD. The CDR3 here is CAISGTSGKSSYNEQFF. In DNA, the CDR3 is TGTGCCATCAGTGGGACTAGCGGTAAAAGCTCCTACAATGAGCAGTTCTTC.

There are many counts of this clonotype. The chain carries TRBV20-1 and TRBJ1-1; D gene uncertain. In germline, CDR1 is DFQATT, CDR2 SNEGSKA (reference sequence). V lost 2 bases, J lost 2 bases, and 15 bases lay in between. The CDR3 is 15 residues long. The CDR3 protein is CSARNGVRGNTEAFF. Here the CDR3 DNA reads TGCAGTGCTAGAAACGGGGTGAGAGGAAACACTGAAGCTTTCTTT.

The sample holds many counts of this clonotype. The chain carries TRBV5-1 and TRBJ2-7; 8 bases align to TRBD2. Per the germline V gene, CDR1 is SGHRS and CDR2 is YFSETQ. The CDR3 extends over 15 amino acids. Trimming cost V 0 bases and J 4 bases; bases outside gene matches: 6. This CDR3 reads CASSLVIAGGYEQYF. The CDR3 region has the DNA TGCGCCAGCAGCTTGGTGATCGCGGGAGGTTACGAGCAGTACTTC.

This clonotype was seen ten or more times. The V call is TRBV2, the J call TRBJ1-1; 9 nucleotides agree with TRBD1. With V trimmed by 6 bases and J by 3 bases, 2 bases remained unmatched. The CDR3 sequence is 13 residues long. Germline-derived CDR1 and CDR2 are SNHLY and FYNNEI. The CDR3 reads CASRDRGYTEAFF. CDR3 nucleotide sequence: TGTGCCAGCAGAGACAGGGGGTACACTGAAGCTTTCTTT.

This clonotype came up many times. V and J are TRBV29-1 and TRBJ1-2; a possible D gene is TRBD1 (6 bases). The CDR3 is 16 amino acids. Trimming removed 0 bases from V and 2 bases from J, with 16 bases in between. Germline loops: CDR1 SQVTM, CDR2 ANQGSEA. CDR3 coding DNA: TGCAGCGTTGAAGATTTAGGGGGACGGATAAACTATGGCTACACCTTC. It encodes CSVEDLGGRINYGYTF.

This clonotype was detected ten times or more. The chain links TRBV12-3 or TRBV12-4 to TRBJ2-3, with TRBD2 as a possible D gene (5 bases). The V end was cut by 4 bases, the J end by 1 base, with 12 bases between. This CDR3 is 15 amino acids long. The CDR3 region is CASSSPYGGTDTQYF. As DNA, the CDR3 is TGTGCCAGCAGTTCCCCTTACGGGGGCACAGATACGCAGTATTTT.

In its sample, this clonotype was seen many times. Here the CDR3 reads CASSLGSSYEQYF. The CDR3 nucleotides are TGTGCCAGCAGTTTGGGCAGCTCCTACGAGCAGTACTTC. This chain links TRBV12-3 or TRBV12-4 with TRBJ2-7; no firm D call. V lost 3 bases, J lost 0 bases, and 6 bases lay in between. The CDR3 extends over 13 amino acids.

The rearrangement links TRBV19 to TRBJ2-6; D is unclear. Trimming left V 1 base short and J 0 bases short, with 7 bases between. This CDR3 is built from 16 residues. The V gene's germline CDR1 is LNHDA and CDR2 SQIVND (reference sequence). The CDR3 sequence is CASSIVMGSGANVLTF. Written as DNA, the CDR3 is TGTGCCAGTAGTATAGTTATGGGCTCTGGGGCCAACGTCCTGACTTTC. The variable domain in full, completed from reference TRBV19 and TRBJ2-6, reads DGGITQSPKYLFRKEGQNVTLSCEQNLNHDAMYWYRQDPGQGLRLIYYSQIVNDFQKGDIAEGYSVSREKKESFPLTVTSAQKNPTAFYLCASSIVMGSGANVLTFGAGSRLTVL.

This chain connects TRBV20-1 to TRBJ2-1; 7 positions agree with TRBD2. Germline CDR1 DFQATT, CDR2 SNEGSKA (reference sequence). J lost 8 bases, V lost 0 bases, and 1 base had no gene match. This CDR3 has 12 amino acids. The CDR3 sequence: CSARDGGDEQFF. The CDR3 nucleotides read TGCAGTGCTAGAGATGGGGGGGATGAGCAGTTCTTC.

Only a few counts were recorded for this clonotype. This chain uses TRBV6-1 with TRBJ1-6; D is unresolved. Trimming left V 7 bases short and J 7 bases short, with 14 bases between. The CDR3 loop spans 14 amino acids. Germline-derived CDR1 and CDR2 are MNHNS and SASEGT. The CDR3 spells CASNEGRANSPLHF. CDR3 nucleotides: TGTGCCAGCAACGAAGGCCGGGCGAATTCACCCCTCCACTTT.

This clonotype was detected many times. CDR3 sequence: CSAPHRTPGLAAYNEQFF. For the CDR3, the DNA is TGCAGTGCTCCTCACCGTACCCCGGGACTAGCGGCATACAATGAGCAGTTCTTC. The gene calls are TRBV20-1 and TRBJ2-1; 11 bases fit TRBD2. Trimming took 5 bases from V and 4 from J; bases not matched to a gene: 16. Germline V CDR1 and CDR2: DFQATT, SNEGSKA (reference sequence). The CDR3 consists of 18 residues.

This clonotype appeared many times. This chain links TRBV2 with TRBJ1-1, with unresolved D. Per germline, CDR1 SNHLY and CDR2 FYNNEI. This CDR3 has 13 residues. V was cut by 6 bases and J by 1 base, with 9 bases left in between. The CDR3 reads CASSPDSNTEAFF. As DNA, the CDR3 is TGTGCCAGCAGCCCTGACTCGAACACTGAAGCTTTCTTT.

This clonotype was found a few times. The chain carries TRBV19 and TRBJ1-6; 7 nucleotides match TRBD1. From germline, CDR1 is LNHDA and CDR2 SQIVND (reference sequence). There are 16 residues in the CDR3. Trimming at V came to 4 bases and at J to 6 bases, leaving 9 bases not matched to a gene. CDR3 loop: CASSSHGQERNSPLHF. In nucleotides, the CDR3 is TGTGCCAGTAGTAGCCACGGACAGGAGCGTAATTCACCCCTCCACTTT.

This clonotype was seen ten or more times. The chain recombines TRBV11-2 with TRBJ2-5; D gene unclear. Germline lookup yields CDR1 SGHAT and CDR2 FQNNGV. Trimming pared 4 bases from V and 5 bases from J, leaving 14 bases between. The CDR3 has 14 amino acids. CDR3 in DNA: TGTGCCAGCAGCTCCCGGGTAAATTGGGAGACCCAGTACTTC. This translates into CASSSRVNWETQYF.

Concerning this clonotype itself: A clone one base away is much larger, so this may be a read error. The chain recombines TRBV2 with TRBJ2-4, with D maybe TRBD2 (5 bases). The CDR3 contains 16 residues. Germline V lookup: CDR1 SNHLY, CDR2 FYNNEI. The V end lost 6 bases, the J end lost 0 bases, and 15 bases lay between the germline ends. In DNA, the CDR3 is TGTGCCAGCAGGGCCGGGGTGGGGTCAGCCAAAAACATTCAGTACTTC. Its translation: CASRAGVGSAKNIQYF.

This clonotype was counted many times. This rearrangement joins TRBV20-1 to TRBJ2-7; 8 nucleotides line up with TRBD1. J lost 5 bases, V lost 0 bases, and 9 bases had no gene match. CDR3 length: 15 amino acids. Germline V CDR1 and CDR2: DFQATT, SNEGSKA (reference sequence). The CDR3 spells CSARDQRAGGHEQYF. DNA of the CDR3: TGCAGTGCTAGAGATCAGAGGGCAGGGGGCCACGAGCAGTACTTC.

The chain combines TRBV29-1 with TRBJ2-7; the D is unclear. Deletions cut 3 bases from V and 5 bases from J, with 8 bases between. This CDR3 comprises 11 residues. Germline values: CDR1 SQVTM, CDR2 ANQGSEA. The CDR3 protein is CSVDGLDEQYF. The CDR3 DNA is TGCAGCGTTGATGGGCTCGACGAGCAGTACTTC.

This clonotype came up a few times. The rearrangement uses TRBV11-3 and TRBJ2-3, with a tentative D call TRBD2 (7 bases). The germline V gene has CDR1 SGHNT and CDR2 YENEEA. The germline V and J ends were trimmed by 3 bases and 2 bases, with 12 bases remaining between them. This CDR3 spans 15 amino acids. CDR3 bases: TGTGCCAGCAGCTTTGCGGGGGCGCCCACAGATACGCAGTATTTT. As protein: CASSFAGAPTDTQYF. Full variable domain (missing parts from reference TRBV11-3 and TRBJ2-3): EAGVVQSPRYKIIEKKQPVAFWCNPISGHNTLYWYLQNLGQGPELLIRYENEEAVDDSQLPKDRFSAERLKGVDSTLKIQPAELGDSAVYLCASSFAGAPTDTQYFGPGTRLTVL.

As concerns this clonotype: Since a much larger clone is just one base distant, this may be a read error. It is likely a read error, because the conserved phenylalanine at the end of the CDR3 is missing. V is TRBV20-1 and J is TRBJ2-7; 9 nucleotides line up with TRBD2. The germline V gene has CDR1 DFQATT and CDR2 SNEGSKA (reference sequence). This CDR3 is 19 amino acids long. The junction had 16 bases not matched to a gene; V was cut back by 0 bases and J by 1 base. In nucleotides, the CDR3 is TGCAGTGCTAGAGAAGTCATCGGGGGCTTAGCGGGAGAGTCCTACGAGCAGTACCTC. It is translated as CSAREVIGGLAGESYEQYL.

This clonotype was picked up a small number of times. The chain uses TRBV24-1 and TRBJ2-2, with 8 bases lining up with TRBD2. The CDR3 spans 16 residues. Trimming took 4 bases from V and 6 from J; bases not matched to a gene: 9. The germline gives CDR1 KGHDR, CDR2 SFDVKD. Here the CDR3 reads CATSETGTRGAGELFF. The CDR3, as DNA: TGTGCCACCAGTGAAACCGGGACTAGGGGGGCCGGGGAGCTGTTTTTT.

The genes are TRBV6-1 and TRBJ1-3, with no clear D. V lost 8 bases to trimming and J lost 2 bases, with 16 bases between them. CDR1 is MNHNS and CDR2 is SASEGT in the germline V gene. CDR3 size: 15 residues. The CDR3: CASSDQGKPGNTIYF. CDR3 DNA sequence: TGTGCCAGCTCGGATCAAGGGAAACCTGGAAACACCATATATTTT.

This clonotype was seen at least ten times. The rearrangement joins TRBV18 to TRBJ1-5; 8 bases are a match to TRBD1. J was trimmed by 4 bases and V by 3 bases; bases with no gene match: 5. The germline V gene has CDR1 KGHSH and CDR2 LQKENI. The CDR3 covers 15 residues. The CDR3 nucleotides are TGTGCCAGCTCACCCGGGACAGGTCGTAATCAGCCCCAGCATTTT. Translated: CASSPGTGRNQPQHF.

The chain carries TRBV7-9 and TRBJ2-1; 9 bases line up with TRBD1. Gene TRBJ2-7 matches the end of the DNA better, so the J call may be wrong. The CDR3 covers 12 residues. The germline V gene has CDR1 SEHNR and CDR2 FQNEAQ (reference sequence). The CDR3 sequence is CAVDRGYNEQYF. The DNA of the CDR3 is TGTGCTGTGGACAGGGGATACAATGAGCAGTACTTC.

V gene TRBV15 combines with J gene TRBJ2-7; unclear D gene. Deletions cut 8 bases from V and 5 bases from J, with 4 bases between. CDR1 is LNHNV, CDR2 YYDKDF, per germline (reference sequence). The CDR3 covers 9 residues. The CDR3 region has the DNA TGTGCCACCTTCCACGAGCAGTACTTC. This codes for CATFHEQYF.

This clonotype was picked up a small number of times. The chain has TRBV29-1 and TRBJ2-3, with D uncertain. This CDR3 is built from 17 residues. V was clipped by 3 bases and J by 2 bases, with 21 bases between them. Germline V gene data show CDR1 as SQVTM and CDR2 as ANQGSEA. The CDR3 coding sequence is TGCAGCGTTGAGGTCTCCTGGGAAGTCCTTGTCACAGATACGCAGTATTTT. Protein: CSVEVSWEVLVTDTQYF.

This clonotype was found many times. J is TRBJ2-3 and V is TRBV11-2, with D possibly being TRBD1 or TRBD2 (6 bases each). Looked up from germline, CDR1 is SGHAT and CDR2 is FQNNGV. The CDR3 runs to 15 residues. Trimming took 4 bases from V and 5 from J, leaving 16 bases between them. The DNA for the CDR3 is TGTGCCAGCAGCTCGCAAAGGGGGGTGGGAGATACGCAGTATTTT. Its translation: CASSSQRGVGDTQYF. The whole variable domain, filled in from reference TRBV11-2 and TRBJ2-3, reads EAGVAQSPRYKIIEKRQSVAFWCNPISGHATLYWYQQILGQGPKLLIQFQNNGVVDDSQLPKDRFSAERLKGVDSTLKIQPAKLEDSAVYLCASSSQRGVGDTQYFGPGTRLTVL.